This T cell receptor beta chain came from a study of T-cell memory formation after mild COVID-19 (dated by TCRdb to the early 2020s). For the study in its entirety: TCR sequence clusters from the two donors were largely donor specific. Longitudinal TCRalpha and TCRbeta repertoire sequencing tracked T-cell clones expanding and contracting after mild COVID-19 in a couple of donors. Two young, previously healthy adult volunteers made up the cohort, one male and one female. The full study reports these points: SARS-CoV-2 specificity was not confirmed for the second-wave clones peaking on day 37. From day 15 to 85, contracting clones showed balanced CD4/CD8 phenotypes, whereas a second wave of clones that expanded from day 15 to 37 leaned towards CD4+. Contracting CD4+ clones appeared mostly in the CM and EM memory subsets, whereas CD8+ clones were enriched in EMRA. Some responding clones were found in pre-infection memory, which suggests that pre-existing cross-reactive memory T cells took part in the SARS-CoV-2 response. The study included only two mild cases, and larger cohorts that include severe cases with pre-infection samples were judged to be necessary.

Ficoll-Paque density gradient centrifugation was used to isolate PBMCs. From the germline V gene, CDR1 is SGHRS and CDR2 is YFSETQ. Cut back by 1 base and 2 bases, the V and J ends lie 15 bases apart. There are 16 amino acids in the CDR3, from cysteine to phenylalanine inclusive. Only the CDR3 DNA is retained, 48 bases long and in frame from the first base. The data were produced on an Illumina NovaSeq 6000. TCRalpha and TCRbeta cDNA libraries were built by 5'RACE with constant-segment primers, adding sample barcodes and unique molecular identifiers. Trizol reagent was used to extract RNA from every sample. The libraries were amplified in two PCR steps, and the second step added a second sample barcode and Illumina TruSeq adapters. Libraries were sequenced on an Illumina NovaSeq with 2 x 150 bp paired-end reads. As for how the authors treated the data: Demultiplexing of reads and collapsing into UMI-guided consensus sequences were performed with migec v1.2.7. Using mixcr v2.1.11, the UMI consensuses were aligned to TRA and TRB V and J templates and assembled into clonotypes. A clonotype was counted as expanded or contracted only when both edgeR and NoisET called the clonotype significant, with the noise models trained on biological replicates. For edgeR calls, a false discovery rate-adjusted p below 0.01 and a log2 fold-change threshold of 1 were applied. As an exploratory analysis of dynamics, PCA with hierarchical clustering was applied to max-normalized trajectories of the 1000 most abundant clonotypes. Each responding clone was given a CD4 or CD8 phenotype based on the CD4+ and CD8+ repertoires, which had been sequenced separately. Clones were called with MiXCR by TCRdb after fastp trimmed the public reads at Q25, and only in-frame beta chains were retained. Duplicate CDR3 protein sequences are folded into a single record with the most common DNA and genes. The V and J calls were determined by TCRdb, not by the authors. The sample table contains a few hundred thousand distinct CDR3 sequences; only one count was recorded for around 28% of them. Together, the top ten hold about 14% of the sample.

To note about this clonotype: Its antigen remains unidentified. No much larger clone is present one base from it, and per-base qualities are unavailable.

The receptor comes from an adult woman who had mild COVID-19 (a few samples of this study predate the infection). The sample titles of this study are shuffled in the database, so cell type and time point are left out; the donor was told from shared clones. The chain was built from TRBV5-1 and TRBJ2-5; tentative D gene TRBD1, with 7 bases matching. Material for sequencing was PBMCs or a T cell subset sorted from them (not recorded which). CDR3 sequence: CASSLSIRGRQETQYF. The DNA sequence reads TGCGCCAGCAGCTTGTCCATCAGGGGGAGGCAAGAGACCCAGTACTTC.